A selection of T cell receptor beta chains follows, all from one sample in a study of blood T cell repertoires in COVID-19. TCRdb's copy holds only in-frame clones and misses some; the assay was immunoSEQ multiplex PCR. Here the sample spans about 240,000 clones, 75% to 85% being singletons. Sequencing was carried out using peripheral blood. These receptors were obtained from a woman aged 55-69 years with active or convalescent COVID-19. Each CDR3 is given with its conserved first and last residue. Fields, in order: D gene, J gene, V gene, clone size, CDR3 protein, CDR3 DNA. The D gene is left open where the match is weak. The size field is filled for only some rows; it gives once, few, many or a size class.

>.|TRBJ2-5|TRBV7-3|.
CASSLTQGETQYF
TGTGCCAGCAGCTTAACTCAGGGAGAGACCCAGTACTTC
>.|TRBJ2-7|TRBV18|.
CASSASTRGGSYYEQYF
TGTGCCAGCTCAGCAAGTACCCGGGGAGGTTCCTACTACGAGCAGTACTTC
>TRBD2|TRBJ2-3|TRBV9|.
CASSAGLAGGPDTQYF
TGTGCCAGCAGCGCTGGACTAGCGGGGGGGCCTGATACGCAGTATTTT
>.|TRBJ1-4|TRBV13|.
CASSLVGRTNEKLFF
TGTGCCAGCAGCTTAGTGGGGCGGACTAATGAAAAACTGTTTTTT
>TRBD1|TRBJ2-2|TRBV30|.
CAWRSRDRNTGELFF
TGTGCCTGGAGATCCCGGGACAGGAACACCGGGGAGCTGTTTTTT
>.|TRBJ1-2|TRBV23-1|.
CASSRGGTNYGYTF
TGCGCCAGCAGTCGGGGGGGAACAAACTATGGCTACACCTTC
>.|TRBJ1-2|TRBV3-1/TRBV3-2|.
CASSPLSLYGYTF
TGTGCCAGCAGCCCCCTATCCCTCTATGGCTACACCTTC
>.|TRBJ2-1|TRBV29-1|.
CSVAGQGLNEQFF
TGCAGCGTTGCAGGGCAGGGGCTCAATGAGCAGTTCTTC
>TRBD1|TRBJ1-1|TRBV5-1|.
CASSLLGYDRGRRTEAFF
TGCGCCAGCAGCTTGTTGGGTTACGACAGGGGAAGGAGGACTGAAGCTTTCTTT
>.|TRBJ1-4|TRBV11-2|few
CASSWAGLGEKLFF
TGTGCCAGCAGCTGGGCAGGGTTGGGGGAAAAACTGTTTTTT
>.|TRBJ1-1|TRBV19|.
CASSRGLTEAFF
TGTGCCAGCAGCCGCGGGCTAACTGAAGCTTTCTTT
>.|TRBJ1-1|TRBV6-5|.
CASRTGGVVTEAFF
TGTGCCAGCAGGACCGGGGGGGTTGTCACTGAAGCTTTCTTT
>TRBD2|TRBJ2-2|TRBV5-1|.
CASSLAGGASSGELFF
TGCGCCAGCAGCTTGGCCGGGGGGGCATCCTCCGGGGAGCTGTTTTTT
>TRBD1|TRBJ1-3|TRBV2|.
CASPPGDRGPRDSGNTIYF
TGTGCCAGCCCCCCTGGGGACAGGGGCCCCAGGGACTCTGGAAACACCATATATTTT
>.|TRBJ1-6|TRBV9|.
CASSVVGGGSLHF
TGTGCCAGCAGCGTAGTCGGGGGGGGTTCCCTCCACTTT
>.|TRBJ2-3|TRBV19|.
CASSISEHTQYF
TGTGCCAGTAGTATCAGCGAGCATACGCAGTATTTT
>TRBD1|TRBJ1-5|TRBV30|.
CAWSADPGQGNQPQHF
TGTGCCTGGAGTGCCGATCCGGGACAGGGAAATCAGCCCCAGCATTTT
>TRBD1|TRBJ2-7|TRBV7-9|.
CASSRRTGDGEQYF
TGTGCCAGCAGCCGTCGGACAGGGGACGGCGAGCAGTACTTC
>.|TRBJ1-1|TRBV7-9|.
CASSEQGMNTEAFF
TGTGCCAGCAGCGAACAGGGCATGAACACTGAAGCTTTCTTT
>TRBD2|TRBJ2-7|TRBV3-1/TRBV3-2|.
CASQRGYEQYF
TGTGCCAGTCAGCGGGGCTACGAGCAGTACTTC
>TRBD1|TRBJ1-2|TRBV6-5|.
CASRGTGGVYGYTF
TGTGCCAGCAGGGGGACAGGGGGTGTCTATGGCTACACCTTC
>TRBD1|TRBJ1-2|TRBV3-1/TRBV3-2|.
CASSPTGGVRSGYTF
TGTGCCAGCAGCCCAACAGGGGGGGTCCGGTCCGGCTACACCTTC
>.|TRBJ2-1|TRBV9|.
CASSPGGRGFNEQFF
TGTGCCAGCAGCCCCGGGGGGCGGGGATTCAATGAGCAGTTCTTC
>TRBD1|TRBJ1-5|TRBV9|.
CASSGGQSLNQPQHF
TGTGCCAGCAGCGGGGGACAGAGCCTCAATCAGCCCCAGCATTTT
>TRBD1|TRBJ1-2|TRBV7-9|.
CASSVDYRGWNYGYTF
TGTGCCAGCAGCGTCGATTACAGGGGTTGGAACTATGGCTACACCTTC
>.|TRBJ2-6|TRBV5-1|.
CASTGHWSSGANVLTF
TGCGCCAGCACAGGACATTGGAGCTCTGGGGCCAACGTCCTGACTTTC
>TRBD2|TRBJ2-1|TRBV10-3|.
CATGTSGGRDEQFF
TGTGCCACCGGGACTAGCGGGGGGCGGGATGAGCAGTTCTTC
>.|TRBJ2-7|TRBV6-1|.
CASSEYSRYEQYF
TGTGCCAGCAGTGAGTACTCACGTTACGAGCAGTACTTC
>.|TRBJ1-5|TRBV2|.
CASSPGRLGPGYSNQPQHF
TGTGCCAGCAGCCCCGGCCGCCTAGGTCCGGGATATAGCAATCAGCCCCAGCATTTT
>.|TRBJ1-2|TRBV9|once
CASSPQSPSGEYTF
TGTGCCAGCAGCCCTCAGTCCCCCTCGGGGGAATACACCTTC
>TRBD2|TRBJ2-1|TRBV4-1|.
CASSRKELAGNNEQFF
TGCGCCAGCAGCCGGAAAGAACTAGCGGGGAACAATGAGCAGTTCTTC
>.|TRBJ1-2|TRBV13|.
CASSLGAPVNGYTF
TGTGCCAGCAGCTTAGGTGCCCCAGTCAATGGCTACACCTTC
>.|TRBJ1-6|TRBV3-1/TRBV3-2|.
CASSLGLGGNSPLHF
TGTGCCAGCAGCCTCGGCCTCGGGGGTAATTCACCCCTCCACTTT
>.|TRBJ1-1|TRBV30|.
CAWSVLGLPSSEAFF
TGTGCCTGGAGTGTACTTGGTCTTCCTAGCTCTGAAGCTTTCTTT
>TRBD1|TRBJ1-1|TRBV4-1|.
CASSAYRGEGTEAFF
TGCGCCAGCAGCGCATACAGGGGGGAGGGCACTGAAGCTTTCTTT
>.|TRBJ1-2|TRBV30|.
CAWSVTPARASGYTF
TGTGCCTGGAGTGTGACCCCAGCCAGGGCGTCAGGCTACACCTTC
>.|TRBJ1-2|TRBV19|once
CASSRGGSSWYGYTF
TGTGCCAGTAGTAGGGGCGGCAGCTCCTGGTATGGCTACACCTTC
>TRBD2|TRBJ2-1|TRBV20-1|.
CSASVAGGLSSYNEQFF
TGCAGTGCTAGTGTAGCGGGGGGGCTGAGCTCCTACAATGAGCAGTTCTTC
>TRBD1|TRBJ2-5|TRBV9|.
CASSVGDRPHVKYGETQYF
TGTGCCAGCAGCGTAGGGGACAGGCCCCACGTAAAATATGGAGAGACCCAGTACTTC
>TRBD1|TRBJ1-1|TRBV4-1|.
CASSQVFRDRGGVTEAFF
TGCGCCAGCAGCCAAGTCTTCCGGGACAGGGGTGGGGTCACTGAAGCTTTCTTT
>.|TRBJ1-2|TRBV19|.
CASSIKSANYGYTF
TGTGCCAGTAGTATTAAGAGTGCTAACTATGGCTACACCTTC
>TRBD2|TRBJ2-3|TRBV7-8|.
CASSVSGGALDTQYF
TGTGCCAGCAGCGTTAGCGGGGGGGCCTTGGATACGCAGTATTTT
>TRBD1|TRBJ1-1|TRBV19|once
CASSKVDRVDTEAFF
TGTGCCAGTAGTAAAGTGGACAGGGTCGACACTGAAGCTTTCTTT
>.|TRBJ2-4|TRBV10-2|few
CASSESTNRRPAKNIQYF
TGCGCCAGCAGTGAGTCGACTAACCGCCGACCAGCCAAAAACATTCAGTACTTC
>.|TRBJ1-1|TRBV28|.
CASSPAGQPGTEAFF
TGTGCCAGCAGTCCGGCGGGGCAGCCGGGCACTGAAGCTTTCTTT
>TRBD1|TRBJ2-3|TRBV30|.
CAWSRAGGRTDTQYF
TGTGCCTGGAGTAGGGCAGGGGGACGGACAGATACGCAGTATTTT
>TRBD1|TRBJ1-2|TRBV19|.
CASSLEGAVRGYTF
TGTGCCAGTAGTTTGGAGGGGGCGGTGAGGGGCTACACCTTC
>TRBD1|TRBJ1-3|TRBV7-2|.
CASSSQGAAGNTIYF
TGTGCCAGCAGTTCACAGGGGGCGGCCGGAAACACCATATATTTT
>.|TRBJ2-5|TRBV6-2/TRBV6-3|once
CASSYSTRGPRETQYF
TGTGCCAGCAGTTACTCGACTAGGGGCCCCCGGGAGACCCAGTACTTC
>.|TRBJ1-6|TRBV18|.
CASSQGTGPLHF
TGTGCCAGCTCACAAGGGACTGGGCCCCTCCACTTT
>TRBD1|TRBJ2-7|TRBV6-6|.
CASSWTGDPYEQYF
TGTGCCAGCAGTTGGACAGGGGACCCCTACGAGCAGTACTTC
>TRBD1|TRBJ1-5|TRBV20-1|.
CSARQGQPQHF
TGCAGTGCCAGACAGGGACAGCCCCAGCATTTT
>TRBD1|TRBJ2-5|TRBV29-1|.
CSGRPGQGRQETQYF
TGCAGCGGCCGTCCGGGACAGGGGAGGCAAGAGACCCAGTACTTC
>TRBD1|TRBJ1-5|TRBV7-9|.
CASSQGAGQPQHF
TGTGCCAGCAGTCAGGGGGCAGGTCAGCCCCAGCATTTT
>TRBD1|TRBJ1-5|TRBV2|once
CASSGAGTGKDLPQHF
TGTGCCAGCAGCGGAGCCGGGACAGGGAAGGATCTGCCCCAGCATTTT
>.|TRBJ1-5|TRBV3-1/TRBV3-2|few
CASSQGAGRNQPQHF
TGTGCCAGCAGCCAAGGTGCGGGGCGAAATCAGCCCCAGCATTTT
>TRBD2|TRBJ2-3|TRBV6-4|.
CASRRLADTDTQYF
TGTGCCAGCAGAAGACTAGCAGACACAGATACGCAGTATTTT
>.|TRBJ2-7|TRBV12-5|many
CASGPGTKAYEQYF
TGTGCTAGTGGGCCCGGGACAAAAGCCTACGAGCAGTACTTC